The 2 T cell receptor beta chains given below trace back to one sample, sequenced in a study of beta chain features in type 1 diabetes. The sequenced template was cDNA made from the entire isolated RNA. Clones were sequenced by immunoSEQ multiplex PCR, and TCRdb holds only the in-frame ones, with some missing. The sample gives roughly 290,000 clones, approximately 8% of which show up once; roughly 1% is in the top ten. The specimen was central memory CD4+ T cells from blood. Every receptor here comes from a woman under 30 in good health.

Only a few counts were recorded for this clone. Here the CDR3 reads CASSPSASTDTQYF. CDR3 sequence (DNA): TGTGCCAGCAGCCCCTCCGCTAGCACAGATACGCAGTATTTT. The chain links TRBV7-9 to TRBJ2-3; unclear D gene. V was clipped by 5 bases and J by 0 bases, with 9 bases between them. The CDR3 length is 14 residues. Per the germline V gene, CDR1 is SEHNR and CDR2 is FQNEAQ (reference sequence).

V usage is TRBV11-2 and J usage is TRBJ2-2; D is uncertain. Trimming removed 0 bases from V and 4 bases from J, with 6 bases in between. Per the germline V gene, CDR1 is SGHAT and CDR2 is FQNNGV. This CDR3 region has 14 residues. The CDR3 protein is CASSLDLATGELFF. CDR3 coding DNA: TGTGCCAGCAGCTTAGATCTGGCCACCGGGGAGCTGTTTTTT.